One T cell receptor beta chain is described in this entry. The antigen is unknown. Trimming left V 3 bases short and J 4 bases short, with 15 bases between. The CDR3 totals 15 residues. TCR sequencing used cDNA made by reverse transcription of extracted RNA. Libraries were prepared by immunoSEQ multiplex PCR; TCRdb keeps only in-frame clonotypes and omits some of them. The sample lists more than 150,000 clones; 45% to 60% were seen once. Documented treatment: oral pan-JAK inhibitor, 5-10 mg twice daily. These data are taken from a study of CD8+ T cells in alopecia areata. Study in general: The percentage of affected scalp area served as the score of severity for treated patients.

Study results and limitations: Scalp clonality, along with expanded CD8+ clones among the top 100, was significantly decreased by tofacitinib. Uncertainty about whether baseline CD8+ expansion is linked to response remains, with one nonresponder. Among the cells sequenced in scalp samples are also the resident alphabeta T cells of normal skin.

This clonotype was sampled from a human donor with alopecia areata. The sequencing used CD8+ T cells sorted from blood, collected between weeks 51 and 54, from a patient treated with tofacitinib. This chain uses TRBV23-1 with TRBJ2-5; tentative D call: TRBD2 (7 bases). TRBV23-1 is designated an ORF whose function remains uncertain. The CDR3 region is CASSHWGGLVETQYF. The CDR3 coding sequence is TGCGCCAGCAGTCATTGGGGGGGCCTAGTAGAGACCCAGTACTTC.